This T cell receptor (beta chain) was documented in a study of cytomegalovirus exposure and HLA in healthy donors. The germline gives CDR1 MNHEY, CDR2 SMNVEV (reference sequence). The junction had 4 bases not matched to a gene; V was cut back by 6 bases and J by 1 base. CDR3 length: 14 amino acids. Clones were sequenced by immunoSEQ multiplex PCR, and TCRdb holds only the in-frame ones, with some missing. The table lists tens of thousands of clones, 85% to 95% of them singletons. Sequencing was carried out using PBMCs. The clonotype originates from a man between 18 and 29 years old in good health and CMV-seronegative. This sequence joins TRBV27 and TRBJ1-2; 8 bases fit TRBD1. This chain's CDR3 is CASSRDRLNYGYTF. CDR3 coding DNA: TGTGCCAGCAGCCGGGACAGGCTTAACTATGGCTACACCTTC.